The clone carrying this T cell receptor (beta chain) was counted only a few times. Its target is not known. V trimming: 5 bases; J trimming: 4 bases; junction bases outside the gene matches: 11. Germline V gene data show CDR1 as SGHTA and CDR2 as FQGTGA. This CDR3 region has 16 residues. The sample is drawn from a study of T cells in Graves' hyperthyroidism and ophthalmopathy. Regarding the study as a whole: Appearing also in blood were most of the thyroid clonotypes expanded above 0.001.

The CDR3 regions of TCR beta were amplified from RNA transcripts. First-round RT-PCR with HTBI primers amplified the TCR CDR3 region. TCRdb recomputed calls from the multiplex PCR reads with MiXCR, one row per CDR3 protein. The profile shows 300,000 to 400,000 distinct CDR3 sequences, approximately 18% of them singletons. Patients were excluded for uncontrolled infection, other autoimmune disease, pregnancy or lactation. The chain uses TRBV7-3 and TRBJ2-5; 9 positions agree with TRBD2. This clonotype originated in a woman aged 45-59 years with Graves' hyperthyroidism. The source material was blood. CDR3 DNA: TGTGCCAGCAGCCTTAGCGGGAGTGGAGGTGGAGAGACCCAGTACTTC. Amino acids: CASSLSGSGGGETQYF.